This TCR beta chain originates from a study of T cells expressing NK-cell markers. For the study at large: Repertoire data for TCR beta were derived from sorted T cells (CD3+CD56+NKG2C+, CD3+CD56+NKG2C- and CD3+CD56-NKG2C+). HCMV seropositivity characterized seven of the eight sequenced donors, and seronegativity one.

Germline V CDR1 and CDR2: SEHNR, FQNEAQ (reference sequence). This CDR3 contains 16 residues. TCR beta libraries carry UMIs added by 5'RACE template switching. One entry per CDR3 protein, without DNA, is what TCRdb gives after re-calling the 5' RACE reads. This specimen shows about 370,000 distinct CDR3 sequences; the ten leading clones hold approximately 12%. As concerns this clonotype: Its antigen remains unidentified.

Whole-study results and caveats: Expanded clones of NKG2C+ T cells had an unclear HCMV specificity.

This sequence was found in a woman aged 50 to 60 in good health. The chain employs TRBV7-9 and TRBJ1-1; TCRdb designates TRBD1, a call that cannot be tested without DNA. Sequenced sample: blood T cells: a sorted CD56 or NKG2C T cell subset, CD4+ or CD8+ T cells, or bulk PBMC T cells (not recorded which). CDR3 sequence reads: CASSLTNRGGNTEAFF.